Below, 5 T cell receptor beta chains from the same sample are listed, as sequenced in a study of graft-versus-host responses after intestinal transplantation. For these TCRs, the target antigens are not known. The repertoire was sequenced with immunoSEQ multiplex PCR; TCRdb's copy has only in-frame clones and lacks some. The data contain about 110,000 clones, approximately 94% of them singletons. The sample was unstimulated CD4+ T cells sorted from spleen or lymph node cells, taken before transplant. Receptor source: a human donor who was the organ donor for an intestinal transplant.

With respect to this clone: Its ends do not fully match the called genes, so a read error is possible. V gene TRBV5-3 combines with J gene TRBJ1-5; D is undetermined. TRBV5-3 is treated as an ORF (open reading frame) with a function not yet certain. There are 12 residues in the CDR3. The CDR3 region is CASSLRVQPQHF. As DNA, the CDR3 is TGTGCCAGCAGCTTGAGAGTGCAGCCCCAGCATTTT.

V is TRBV5-5 and J is TRBJ1-4, with TRBD1 matching over 8 bases. The CDR3 has 13 amino acids. The ends lost 2 bases at V and 7 bases at J; junction bases unmatched: 1. CDR1 is SGHKS, CDR2 YYEKEE, per germline (reference sequence). In DNA form, the CDR3 reads TGTGCCAGCAGCTTAACAGGGGGTGAAAAACTGTTTTTT. Translated, it gives CASSLTGGEKLFF.

The CDR3 region has the DNA TGTGCCAGCAGTTACACCAACTATGGCTACACCTTC. Translated: CASSYTNYGYTF. This sequence joins TRBV6-6 and TRBJ1-2, with no clear D. V gave up 2 bases and J gave up 2 bases, with 3 bases separating them. Germline V gene sequence: CDR1 MNHNY, CDR2 SVGAGI (reference sequence). The CDR3 is made up of 12 amino acids.

The V gene is TRBV5-1, the J gene TRBJ2-3, with TRBD2 identical over 9 bases. Germline CDR1 reads SGHRS; CDR2 reads YFSETQ. CDR3 length: 15 residues. After removal of 2 bases from V and 7 bases from J, the junction contained 8 bases not matched to a gene. Here the CDR3 reads CASSFAGGPGNTQYF. CDR3 sequence (DNA): TGCGCCAGCAGCTTCGCGGGAGGGCCGGGAAATACGCAGTATTTT.

The chain is built from TRBV7-2 and TRBJ2-1; D gene ambiguous. The V end was cut by 0 bases, the J end by 0 bases, with 9 bases between. Germline lookup yields CDR1 SGHTA and CDR2 FQGNSA. The CDR3 has 16 amino acids. CDR3 in amino acids: CASSLARHSSYNEQFF. The CDR3 DNA reads as TGTGCCAGCAGCTTAGCTCGACATTCCTCCTACAATGAGCAGTTCTTC.